This TCR beta chain was profiled in a study of shared clonotypes between healthy human individuals. General observations from the study: Despite large depth, sorted-subset datasets appeared incompletely sequenced. Represented diversity (both genetic and exposure-history) was limited by the small number of donors.

Germline CDR1 SGHDT, CDR2 YYEEEE. The CDR3 loop spans 17 amino acids. V was shortened by 0 bases and J by 0 bases, with 13 bases between the two germline ends. As concerns this clone: Its antigen remains unknown.

Generated by immunoSEQ multiplex PCR, the TCRdb table keeps only in-frame clones and is missing some. The data show more than 1 million clones, more than 75% seen once. The rearrangement uses TRBV5-6 and TRBJ1-3, with no clear D. The sequencing input was memory CD4+ T cells from PBMCs. Stated subset: CD45RA-negative fraction. The TCR was taken from a man younger than 35 in good health. Some clones in this sample may be carry-over from other donors' samples. CDR3 nucleotide sequence: TGTGCCAGCAGCTTGGGTCCGGCAGACCCCTCTGGAAACACCATATATTTT. This translates into CASSLGPADPSGNTIYF. Using reference TRBV5-6 and TRBJ1-3 for the parts outside the CDR3, the full variable domain is DAGVTQSPTHLIKTRGQQVTLRCSPKSGHDTVSWYQQALGQGPQFIFQYYEEEERQRGNFPDRFSGHQFPNYSSELNVNALLLGDSALYLCASSLGPADPSGNTIYFGEGSWLTVV.